This T cell receptor beta chain was retrieved from a study of shared clonotypes between healthy human individuals. Study in general: Donors consisted of a couple of women and a few men between 18 and 49.

Into CD45RA+ naive and CD45RA-negative memory subsets, the CD4+ cells were split. This clone was seen only once. Its antigen remains unknown. Whole-study results and caveats: It was observed that roughly 5% of naive CD4 clonotypes were shared across four donors.

Replicate PCRs for sorted subsets used roughly 200 ng DNA; this equaled some 30,000 T cell genomes. Using immunoSEQ multiplex PCR, the repertoire was profiled, and TCRdb retains in-frame clones only, with some absent. Counted here are a few million clones, roughly 92% occurring once; the ten biggest clones make up roughly 0.13%. Trimming at V came to 5 bases and at J to 3 bases, leaving 2 bases not matched to a gene. CDR1 and CDR2 from the germline V gene are SGHTA and FQGTGA. This CDR3 has 13 amino acids. The V call is TRBV7-3, the J call TRBJ1-2; 8 positions match TRBD1. The clonotype originates from a man in his late teens or twenties in good health. Input material: naive CD4+ T cells sorted from blood. As for subset: CD45RA+ positively selected. DNA of the CDR3: TGTGCCAGCAGCGGGGGACAGGACTATGGCTACACCTTC. Encoded protein: CASSGGQDYGYTF.